The clone carrying this T cell receptor (beta chain) was seen a handful of times. Its matching antigen is unknown. This record belongs to a study of molecular identifiers for immune sequencing clone quantification. TCRdb recomputed calls from the PCR reads with MiXCR, one row per CDR3 protein. This table holds hundreds of thousands of distinct CDR3 sequences, 15% to 20% found once. Study-wide findings and caveats: Whereas naive cells kept under 1% of molecules in clones above 20 RNA copies, such clones held over 97% in effectors.

V lost 1 base and J 9 bases, leaving 16 bases between the germline ends. The CDR3 extends over 15 amino acids. Per germline, CDR1 MGHRA and CDR2 YSYEKL. This clonotype was obtained from a human donor in good health. Some libraries in this study had Jurkat cell RNA spiked in. This chain connects TRBV4-1 to TRBJ2-1, with D tentatively TRBD2 (7 bases). Sequenced input: naive CD8+ T cells from blood, with Jurkat cell RNA spiked in. As for subset: FACS-sorted CD8+CD4-CCR7+CD45RA+ naive T cells. The CDR3 loop reads CASSQAWGEGVEQFF. DNA of the CDR3: TGCGCCAGCAGCCAAGCTTGGGGGGAGGGGGTTGAGCAGTTCTTC.